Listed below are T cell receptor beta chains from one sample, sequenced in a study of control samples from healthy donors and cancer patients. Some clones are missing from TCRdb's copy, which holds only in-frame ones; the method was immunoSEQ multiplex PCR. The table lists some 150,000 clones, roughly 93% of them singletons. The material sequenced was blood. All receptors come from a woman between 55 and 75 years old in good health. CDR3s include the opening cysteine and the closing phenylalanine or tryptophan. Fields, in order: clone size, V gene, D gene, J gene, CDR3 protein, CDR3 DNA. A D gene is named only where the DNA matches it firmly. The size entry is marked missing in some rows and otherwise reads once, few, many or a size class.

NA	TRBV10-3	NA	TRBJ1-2	CAISEIVGYTF	TGTGCCATCAGCGAAATAGTCGGCTACACCTTC
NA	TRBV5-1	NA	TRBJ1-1	CASSFGWNTEAFF	TGCGCCAGCAGCTTTGGTTGGAACACTGAAGCTTTCTTT
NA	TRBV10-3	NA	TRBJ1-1	CAISVEGAEAFF	TGTGCCATCAGTGTGGAGGGTGCTGAAGCTTTCTTT
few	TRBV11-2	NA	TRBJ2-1	CASSLEGAGQYNEQFF	TGTGCCAGCAGCTTAGAAGGCGCGGGTCAATACAATGAGCAGTTCTTC
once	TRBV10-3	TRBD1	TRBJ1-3	CAISEPSGQGVNTIYF	TGTGCCATCAGTGAACCTTCGGGACAGGGCGTCAACACCATATATTTT
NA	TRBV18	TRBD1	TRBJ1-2	CASSPGQGYYGYTF	TGTGCCAGCTCACCAGGACAGGGGTACTATGGCTACACCTTC
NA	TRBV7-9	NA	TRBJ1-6	CASSLAVGQGIAPLHF	TGTGCCAGCAGCTTAGCGGTCGGGCAGGGGATTGCCCCCCTCCACTTT
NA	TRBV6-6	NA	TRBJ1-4	CASSYAEKLFF	TGTGCCAGCAGTTACGCCGAAAAACTGTTTTTT
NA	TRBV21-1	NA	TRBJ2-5	CASSKVPQETSGGARFKETQYF	TGTGCCAGCAGCAAAGTACCCCAGGAGACTAGCGGGGGGGCCAGGTTTAAAGAGACCCAGTACTTC
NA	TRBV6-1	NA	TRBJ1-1	CASSDTVNTEAFF	TGTGCCAGCAGTGATACAGTGAACACTGAAGCTTTCTTT
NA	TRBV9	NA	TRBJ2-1	CASSPRGGTYNEQFF	TGTGCCAGCAGCCCGAGGGGGGGCACTTACAATGAGCAGTTCTTC
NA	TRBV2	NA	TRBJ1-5	CASSDGVKGNQPQHF	TGTGCCAGCAGTGATGGGGTTAAGGGCAATCAGCCCCAGCATTTT
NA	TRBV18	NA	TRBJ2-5	CASTRDIQETQYF	TGTGCCAGCACACGGGACATACAAGAGACCCAGTACTTC
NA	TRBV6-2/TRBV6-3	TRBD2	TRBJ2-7	CASSPRLAGGRVYF	TGTGCCAGCAGCCCTCGACTAGCGGGGGGGCGTGTTTACTTC
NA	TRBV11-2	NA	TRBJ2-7	CASSPNSYEQYF	TGTGCCAGCAGCCCGAACTCCTACGAGCAGTACTTC
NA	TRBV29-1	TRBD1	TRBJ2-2	CSVDQGAGTGELFF	TGCAGCGTTGACCAGGGGGCTGGCACCGGGGAGCTGTTTTTT
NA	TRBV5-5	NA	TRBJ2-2	CASSLRVGALPGELFF	TGTGCCAGCAGCTTGCGGGTGGGGGCGCTGCCCGGGGAGCTGTTTTTT
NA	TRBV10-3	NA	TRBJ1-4	CAINSGGMGEKLFF	TGTGCCATCAACTCCGGAGGGATGGGTGAAAAACTGTTTTTT
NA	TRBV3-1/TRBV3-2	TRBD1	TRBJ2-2	CASSQGGGWGTGELFF	TGTGCCAGCAGCCAAGGAGGGGGCTGGGGAACCGGGGAGCTGTTTTTT
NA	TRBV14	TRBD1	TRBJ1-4	CASSGRQGRGEKLFF	TGTGCCAGCAGCGGACGACAGGGCCGGGGTGAAAAACTGTTTTTT
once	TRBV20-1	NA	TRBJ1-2	CSVPENYGYTF	TGCAGTGTGCCCGAGAACTATGGCTACACCTTC
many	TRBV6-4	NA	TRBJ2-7	CASSENGYEQYF	TGTGCCAGCAGTGAAAATGGCTACGAGCAGTACTTC
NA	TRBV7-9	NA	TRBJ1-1	CASSLDRRFMNTEAFF	TGTGCCAGCAGCCTCGACCGTAGGTTTATGAACACTGAAGCTTTCTTT
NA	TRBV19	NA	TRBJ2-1	CASSTPYNEQFF	TGTGCCAGTAGTACCCCCTACAATGAGCAGTTCTTC
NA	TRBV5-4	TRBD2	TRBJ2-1	CASSSGLAGSNEQFF	TGTGCCAGCAGTTCAGGACTAGCGGGGAGCAATGAGCAGTTCTTC
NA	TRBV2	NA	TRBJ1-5	CASSALGTGGEPQHF	TGTGCCAGCAGTGCCCTTGGGACGGGAGGTGAGCCCCAGCATTTT
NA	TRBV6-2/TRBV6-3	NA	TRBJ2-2	CASSFGDTGELFF	TGTGCCAGCAGTTTTGGGGATACCGGGGAGCTGTTTTTT
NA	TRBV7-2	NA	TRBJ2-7	CASSLAGVRPPIYEQYF	TGTGCCAGCAGTTTAGCAGGGGTTCGGCCCCCAATCTACGAGCAGTACTTC
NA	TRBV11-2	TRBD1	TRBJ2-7	CASSNRDRGWYEQYF	TGTGCCAGCAGCAACCGGGACAGGGGGTGGTACGAGCAGTACTTC
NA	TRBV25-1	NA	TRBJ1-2	CASSQDSANYGYTF	TGTGCCAGCAGTCAGGACAGCGCTAACTATGGCTACACCTTC
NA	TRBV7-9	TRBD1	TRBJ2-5	CASSLGDRGDWETQYF	TGTGCCAGCAGCTTAGGGGACAGGGGGGACTGGGAGACCCAGTACTTC
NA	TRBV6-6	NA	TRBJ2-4	CASNQGGGIQYF	TGTGCCAGCAACCAGGGTGGGGGCATTCAGTACTTC
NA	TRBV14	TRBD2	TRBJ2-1	CASSPLGLAGANEQFF	TGTGCCAGCAGCCCCCTGGGACTAGCGGGGGCCAATGAGCAGTTCTTC
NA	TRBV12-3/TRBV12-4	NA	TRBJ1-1	CASSSDRNTEAFF	TGTGCCAGCAGCTCGGACAGGAACACTGAAGCTTTCTTT
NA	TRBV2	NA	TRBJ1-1	CASSLARRNTEAFF	TGTGCCAGCAGTTTGGCCCGGAGGAACACTGAAGCTTTCTTT
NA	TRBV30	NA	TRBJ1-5	CAWNPGAGQPQHF	TGTGCCTGGAATCCGGGGGCAGGGCAGCCCCAGCATTTT
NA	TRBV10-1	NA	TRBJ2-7	CASSNGGPYEQYF	TGCGCCAGCAGTAACGGGGGACCCTACGAGCAGTACTTC
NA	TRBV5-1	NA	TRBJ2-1	CASSLQGNEQFF	TGCGCCAGCAGCTTACAGGGAAATGAGCAGTTCTTC
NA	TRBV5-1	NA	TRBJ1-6	CASSFGMMEHRSPLHF	TGCGCCAGCAGCTTTGGAATGATGGAACACCGCTCACCCCTCCACTTT